The rows below give T cell receptor beta chains drawn from one sample of a study of blood T cell repertoires in COVID-19. Here immunoSEQ multiplex PCR was the method, and the copy in TCRdb shows in-frame clones only, minus some. The sample consists of 300,000 to 500,000 clones, roughly 88% of them appearing once. The sequenced sample consisted of PBMCs or T cells enriched from blood (not recorded which). Every receptor here comes from a woman in her 30s with acute COVID-19. The CDR3 runs from the conserved cysteine through the conserved F or W. Each record gives: D gene, clone size, J gene, V gene, CDR3 protein, CDR3 DNA. The D gene is left open where the match is weak. Size values are once, few and many counts, or a class for expanded clones, and some rows have none.

- | - | TRBJ1-1 | TRBV6-5 | CASSVEVNTEAFF | TGTGCCAGCAGCGTAGAAGTGAACACTGAAGCTTTCTTT
TRBD1 | - | TRBJ1-3 | TRBV6-5 | CASSYSRTGSGNTIYF | TGTGCCAGCAGTTACTCCCGGACAGGCTCTGGAAACACCATATATTTT
TRBD1 | - | TRBJ2-7 | TRBV9 | CASSAGTVPYEQYF | TGTGCCAGCAGCGCGGGGACAGTCCCCTACGAGCAGTACTTC
TRBD2 | - | TRBJ2-3 | TRBV4-1 | CASSQDLRTSGTDTQYF | TGCGCCAGCAGCCAAGATCTTCGGACTAGCGGGACAGATACGCAGTATTTT
- | - | TRBJ1-1 | TRBV30 | CAGNQRTGNTEAFF | TGTGCCGGGAACCAACGCACTGGGAACACTGAAGCTTTCTTT
TRBD2 | few | TRBJ2-7 | TRBV20-1 | CSASMPAGGYEQYF | TGCAGTGCTAGTATGCCAGCGGGAGGGTACGAGCAGTACTTC
TRBD1 | - | TRBJ1-1 | TRBV3-1/TRBV3-2 | CASSHGGQGNTEAFF | TGTGCCAGCAGCCACGGAGGACAGGGTAACACTGAAGCTTTCTTT
TRBD1 | - | TRBJ2-1 | TRBV2 | CASRWGTGNNEQFF | TGTGCCAGCAGGTGGGGGACAGGGAACAATGAGCAGTTCTTC
TRBD2 | once | TRBJ2-1 | TRBV5-1 | CASNAGGHHEQFF | TGCGCCAGCAATGCGGGGGGCCACCATGAGCAGTTCTTC
- | - | TRBJ2-6 | TRBV5-1 | CASSLAPTGSGANVLTF | TGCGCCAGCAGCTTGGCCCCTACAGGGTCTGGGGCCAACGTCCTGACTTTC
- | few | TRBJ2-3 | TRBV27 | CASRYGHGTDTQYF | TGTGCCAGCAGATACGGACACGGCACAGATACGCAGTATTTT
- | - | TRBJ1-2 | TRBV21-1 | CASMIGRYGYTF | TGTGCCAGCATGATTGGGAGATATGGCTACACCTTC
- | - | TRBJ1-1 | TRBV5-1 | CASSPTGGNTEAFF | TGCGCCAGCAGCCCCACGGGGGGGAACACTGAAGCTTTCTTT
- | - | TRBJ2-4 | TRBV5-1 | CASRGGIAKNIQYF | TGCGCCAGCAGGGGGGGAATAGCCAAAAACATTCAGTACTTC
TRBD1 | - | TRBJ1-1 | TRBV5-1 | CASSLNDRVNTEAFF | TGCGCCAGCAGCCTTAATGACAGGGTGAACACTGAAGCTTTCTTT
TRBD1 | once | TRBJ2-1 | TRBV7-9 | CASSHLDRGSYEQFF | TGTGCCAGCAGCCATTTGGACAGGGGGTCCTATGAGCAGTTCTTC
- | - | TRBJ2-2 | TRBV19 | CASFAFGNGELFF | TGTGCCAGTTTCGCCTTCGGGAACGGGGAGCTGTTTTTT
- | - | TRBJ2-7 | TRBV6-6 | CASSYDPTRGWEQYF | TGTGCCAGCAGTTACGACCCCACCCGGGGTTGGGAGCAGTACTTC
TRBD1 | - | TRBJ1-2 | TRBV5-8 | CASMIQGAPNYGYTF | TGTGCCAGCATGATACAGGGGGCGCCTAACTATGGCTACACCTTC
- | - | TRBJ2-3 | TRBV7-6 | CASSPGFLAKTGDTQYF | TGTGCCAGCAGCCCTGGTTTTCTAGCGAAGACAGGGGATACGCAGTATTTT
TRBD1 | - | TRBJ2-7 | TRBV4-2 | CASSQPGQPPYEQYF | TGTGCCAGCAGCCAGCCGGGACAGCCTCCCTACGAGCAGTACTTC
- | - | TRBJ1-2 | TRBV5-4 | CASSGGGYGYTF | TGTGCCAGCTCTGGGGGAGGCTATGGCTACACCTTC
- | once | TRBJ1-3 | TRBV5-1 | CASSPAPGNTIYF | TGCGCCAGCAGCCCCGCGCCCGGAAACACCATATATTTT
- | - | TRBJ2-7 | TRBV24-1 | CATSKDSGSYEQYF | TGTGCCACCAGTAAGGACAGCGGTTCCTACGAGCAGTACTTC
- | - | TRBJ1-1 | TRBV4-3 | CASSQDPGGRYTEAFF | TGCGCCAGCAGCCAAGACCCGGGGGGACGGTACACTGAAGCTTTCTTT
- | - | TRBJ2-7 | TRBV7-9 | CASSGRRGGVEQYF | TGTGCCAGCAGCGGCCGAAGGGGCGGGGTCGAGCAGTACTTC
TRBD1 | - | TRBJ1-2 | TRBV7-9 | CASSSETGVNYGYTF | TGTGCCAGCAGCTCGGAGACAGGGGTTAACTATGGCTACACCTTC